The 27 T cell receptor beta chains listed next were all sequenced from one sample in a study of beta chain features in type 1 diabetes. The isolated RNA, all of it, was reverse transcribed, so expressed TCRB transcripts were what got sequenced. Produced via immunoSEQ multiplex PCR; TCRdb's table is partial and in-frame only. The sample consists of more than 300,000 clones, roughly 8% of them appearing once. The sample taken for sequencing was central memory CD4+ T cells from blood. The receptors were sampled from a young woman in good health.

The chain recombines TRBV4-3 with TRBJ2-6, with D maybe TRBD1 (6 bases). Germline V gene sequence: CDR1 LGHNA, CDR2 YSLEER. The V gene lost 0 bases and the J gene lost 0 bases, with 12 bases spanning the gap. The CDR3 is 18 residues long. The CDR3 region has the DNA TGCGCCAGCAGCCAAGATTCGACAGGCAGCTCTGGGGCCAACGTCCTGACTTTC. Its translation is CASSQDSTGSSGANVLTF.

This clone was seen a few times. The chain links TRBV7-2 to TRBJ2-3, with D perhaps assigned TRBD1 or TRBD2 (5 bases each). The CDR3 covers 14 residues. The ends were cut back, 1 base at V and 4 bases at J, with 9 bases in the middle. Germline CDR1 reads SGHTA; CDR2 reads FQGNSA. The CDR3: CASSLVRGPDTQYF. CDR3 nucleotide sequence: TGTGCCAGCAGCTTAGTGAGGGGACCAGATACGCAGTATTTT.

In this sample, this clone turned up a few times. This sequence joins TRBV18 and TRBJ2-1, with a possible D match to TRBD1 (6 bases). The CDR3 contains 14 residues. Germline values: CDR1 KGHSH, CDR2 LQKENI. The V gene lost 6 bases and the J gene lost 5 bases, with 14 bases spanning the gap. The chain's CDR3 is CASSGVQGNNEQFF. In DNA, the CDR3 is TGTGCCAGCTCGGGGGTCCAGGGGAACAATGAGCAGTTCTTC.

This clone came up a few times. This rearrangement joins TRBV7-2 to TRBJ1-3; the D is unclear. V was cut by 5 bases and J by 0 bases, with 11 bases left in between. CDR1 is SGHTA and CDR2 is FQGNSA in the germline V gene. This CDR3 region has 15 residues. The DNA of the CDR3 is TGTGCCAGCAGCCCCGGGTCCAGCTCTGGAAACACCATATATTTT. Residues: CASSPGSSSGNTIYF.

V usage is TRBV6-4 and J usage is TRBJ2-3; TRBD2 aligns across 12 bases. The trim removed 5 bases at V and 7 bases at J, leaving 7 bases unmatched. The germline gives CDR1 MRHNA, CDR2 SNTAGT. The CDR3 runs to 15 residues. The CDR3 loop is CASSILAGGRYTQYF. The CDR3, as DNA: TGTGCCAGCAGTATCCTAGCGGGAGGGCGGTATACGCAGTATTTT.

V usage is TRBV7-8 and J usage is TRBJ2-3; 8 bases match TRBD2. The trim removed 5 bases at V and 1 base at J, leaving 20 bases unmatched. From germline, CDR1 is SGHVS and CDR2 FQNEAQ. CDR3 length: 20 amino acids. The CDR3 region is CASSLFPNGKREGGTDTQYF. The CDR3 DNA follows: TGTGCCAGCAGCCTATTCCCAAACGGCAAACGGGAGGGCGGCACAGATACGCAGTATTTT.

In its sample, this clone was seen a few times. This chain connects TRBV14 to TRBJ2-7; no clear D. This CDR3 region has 13 residues. Germline V gene lookup returns CDR1 SGHDN and CDR2 FVKESK. V lost 1 base and J lost 2, with 6 bases in between. The CDR3 region is CASSQGNTYEQYF. In nucleotides, the CDR3 is TGTGCCAGCAGCCAAGGAAACACCTACGAGCAGTACTTC. The whole variable domain, filled in from reference TRBV14 and TRBJ2-7, reads EAGVTQFPSHSVIEKGQTVTLRCDPISGHDNLYWYRRVMGKEIKFLLHFVKESKQDESGMPNNRFLAERTGGTYSTLKVQPAELEDSGVYFCASSQGNTYEQYFGPGTRLTVT.

The CDR3 sequence: CASRRDRGYNQPQHF. Written as DNA, the CDR3 is TGTGCCAGCAGGCGGGACAGGGGCTACAATCAGCCCCAGCATTTT. The genes are TRBV2 and TRBJ1-5; 10 nucleotides align to TRBD1. The CDR3 consists of 15 residues. Germline V CDR1 and CDR2: SNHLY, FYNNEI. The V gene end was trimmed by 6 bases and the J gene end by 3 bases; junction bases not matched to a gene: 5.

This clone has a count of ten or more. This sequence joins TRBV25-1 and TRBJ2-1; D uncertain. Trimming pared 7 bases from V and 0 bases from J, leaving 16 bases between. The germline gives CDR1 MGHDK, CDR2 SYGVNS. This CDR3 is built from 16 residues. DNA of the CDR3: TGTGCCAGCACCCCGTACTCTCAGAGCTCCTACAATGAGCAGTTCTTC. Translating it yields CASTPYSQSSYNEQFF.

There are a few counts of this clone. The J gene is TRBJ1-2, the V gene TRBV7-8; 8 positions agree with TRBD1. Trimming cost V 5 bases and J 7 bases; bases outside gene matches: 15. CDR3 size: 16 residues. CDR1 is SGHVS, CDR2 FQNEAQ, per germline. CDR3 sequence reads: CASSADRARGRRGYTF. The CDR3 bases are TGTGCCAGCAGCGCGGACAGGGCTAGGGGTCGGCGTGGCTACACCTTC.

This chain links TRBV10-1 with TRBJ1-4, with 7 bases matching TRBD1. The J segment lost 6 bases and the V segment lost 3 bases, leaving 16 bases of the junction unmatched. The CDR3 extends over 18 amino acids. The germline CDR1 and CDR2 sequences are WNHNN and SYGVQD (reference sequence). This chain's CDR3 is CASSEVLVRTGWDEKLFF. In nucleotides, the CDR3 is TGCGCCAGCAGTGAAGTCCTAGTCCGGACAGGTTGGGATGAAAAACTGTTTTTT.

This clone was counted only a few times. V and J are TRBV5-1 and TRBJ2-1, with 8 bases identical to TRBD2. The J segment lost 10 bases and the V segment lost 0 bases, leaving 12 bases of the junction unmatched. The CDR3 has 16 residues. Germline loops: CDR1 SGHRS, CDR2 YFSETQ. The CDR3 coding sequence is TGCGCCAGCAGCTTGGATCGAGCGGGAGTACTTGGGGAGCAGTTCTTC. Its protein product is CASSLDRAGVLGEQFF.

The chain has TRBV5-1 and TRBJ1-1; TRBD1 might be the D (6 bases). Germline-derived CDR1 and CDR2 are SGHRS and YFSETQ. V lost 0 bases to trimming and J lost 4 bases, with 19 bases between them. CDR3 length equals 17 residues. CDR3 protein: CASSLAPGSGASTEAFF. CDR3 coding DNA: TGCGCCAGCAGCTTGGCGCCAGGGTCGGGGGCGAGCACTGAAGCTTTCTTT.

The V and J genes are TRBV2 and TRBJ2-7; 9 bases map to TRBD2. The CDR3 is 14 amino acids. The trim removed 6 bases at V and 6 bases at J, leaving 9 bases unmatched. Looked up from germline, CDR1 is SNHLY and CDR2 is FYNNEI. CDR3 sequence reads: CASRDPSGTAEQYF. The CDR3 DNA follows: TGTGCCAGCAGGGACCCTAGCGGGACTGCCGAGCAGTACTTC.

This clone was detected a few times. The J gene is TRBJ2-7, the V gene TRBV7-2, with TRBD2 matching over 10 bases. Losses at the gene ends were 4 bases for V and 3 bases for J; bases not matched to a gene: 6. CDR1 and CDR2 (germline): SGHTA, FQGNSA. The CDR3 length is 15 residues. CDR3 nucleotide sequence: TGTGCCAGCAGCTCAGATAGCGGGAGGTTCTACGAGCAGTACTTC. It yields the protein CASSSDSGRFYEQYF.

This clone has just a few counts. The V and J genes are TRBV28 and TRBJ2-1, with D maybe TRBD1 (6 bases). Trimming removed 1 base from V and 9 bases from J, with 19 bases in between. The CDR3 contains 16 residues. Per germline, CDR1 MDHEN and CDR2 SYDVKM. CDR3 sequence: CASSLFTGQGSGEQFF. CDR3 nucleotide sequence: TGTGCCAGCAGTTTATTTACGGGTCAGGGGTCAGGTGAGCAGTTCTTC.

This clone has more than one count but fewer than ten. The rearrangement uses TRBV6-1 and TRBJ1-5, with a possible D match to TRBD1 (6 bases). Germline V CDR1 and CDR2: MNHNS, SASEGT. V lost 4 bases, J lost 4 bases, and 14 bases lay in between. The CDR3 is 15 amino acids. CDR3 DNA: TGTGCCAGCAGTGCAACGAGGGGGTATAATCAGCCCCAGCATTTT. Its translation is CASSATRGYNQPQHF.

The chain recombines TRBV4-3 with TRBJ2-1; 9 bases match TRBD2. Germline-derived CDR1 and CDR2 are LGHNA and YSLEER. V shed 2 bases, J shed 6 bases, and the junction held 5 bases outside the gene matches. The CDR3 loop spans 15 amino acids. CDR3 in DNA: TGCGCCAGCAGCCAAAGGACTAGCGCCTCCAATGAGCAGTTCTTC. It specifies CASSQRTSASNEQFF.

The V call is TRBV7-9, the J call TRBJ1-4; TRBD1 matches at 9 bases. Germline-derived CDR1 and CDR2 are SEHNR and FQNEAQ (reference sequence). CDR3 size: 14 residues. V lost 5 bases, J lost 7 bases, and 5 bases stayed unmatched. The CDR3 protein is CASSAGQGGEKLFF. The DNA for the CDR3 is TGTGCCAGCAGCGCGGGACAGGGCGGTGAAAAACTGTTTTTT.

The V gene is TRBV11-2, the J gene TRBJ2-4, with 7 bases that match TRBD2. This CDR3 has 18 amino acids. V shed 2 bases and J 1 base; nucleotides not matched to a gene: 11. Per germline, CDR1 SGHAT and CDR2 FQNNGV. This CDR3 reads CASSLLPSGIRAKNIQYF. CDR3 in DNA: TGTGCCAGCAGCTTATTACCCAGCGGGATCCGGGCCAAAAACATTCAGTACTTC.

A few counts support this clone. The chain uses TRBV6-1 and TRBJ2-3; D remains ambiguous. V shed 6 bases and J shed 4 bases, with 14 bases lying between them. Germline V gene lookup returns CDR1 MNHNS and CDR2 SASEGT. This CDR3 has 14 amino acids. The CDR3: CASRIQPLADTQYF. Written as DNA, the CDR3 is TGTGCCAGCAGGATACAGCCGCTGGCAGATACGCAGTATTTT.

Only a few counts were recorded for this clone. The rearrangement joins TRBV7-2 to TRBJ2-1; 15 bases align to TRBD2. The ends lost 5 bases at V and 8 bases at J; junction bases unmatched: 10. Germline V gene lookup returns CDR1 SGHTA and CDR2 FQGNSA. The CDR3 loop spans 17 amino acids. CDR3 DNA sequence: TGTGCCAGCAGCCGGGGACTAGCGGGAGGAGGGGGACATGAGCAGTTCTTC. It is translated as CASSRGLAGGGGHEQFF.

This rearrangement joins TRBV6-5 to TRBJ1-6, with D uncertain. This CDR3 is built from 14 residues. V was clipped by 2 bases and J by 9 bases, with 11 bases between them. Germline loops: CDR1 MNHEY, CDR2 SVGAGI. The CDR3 here is CASSYNVGVSPLHF. The CDR3 bases are TGTGCCAGCAGTTACAACGTGGGTGTTTCACCCCTCCACTTT.

V is TRBV6-5 and J is TRBJ1-1; D is ambiguous. CDR3 length: 11 amino acids. Trimming removed 5 bases from V and 11 bases from J, with 12 bases in between. Per germline, CDR1 MNHEY and CDR2 SVGAGI. CDR3 DNA sequence: TGTGCCAGCAGTAACCGGACGTCGGCTTTCTTT. As protein: CASSNRTSAFF.

The genes are TRBV18 and TRBJ1-1; D is ambiguous. CDR3 length: 16 residues. Germline V gene sequence: CDR1 KGHSH, CDR2 LQKENI. V shed 0 bases and J shed 1 base, with 12 bases lying between them. This CDR3 is CASSPPLGRWNTEAFF. CDR3 nucleotides: TGTGCCAGCTCACCACCGCTAGGGCGTTGGAACACTGAAGCTTTCTTT.

The chain employs TRBV7-6 and TRBJ2-5, with D maybe TRBD2 (7 bases). V was clipped by 1 base and J by 4 bases, with 13 bases between them. The V gene's germline CDR1 is SGHVS and CDR2 FNYEAQ. This CDR3 is built from 15 residues. The CDR3 region is CASSLVGGPGETQYF. In DNA, the CDR3 is TGTGCCAGCAGCTTAGTCGGGGGGCCGGGAGAGACCCAGTACTTC.

This clone has a handful of counts. The chain combines TRBV5-8 with TRBJ2-4, with D possibly called TRBD1 or TRBD2 (5 bases each). Germline V CDR1 and CDR2: SGHTS, YDEGEE. The CDR3 is 14 residues long. Trimming took 3 bases from V and 6 from J, leaving 13 bases between them. CDR3 region: CASSSTVRGNIQYF. In DNA, the CDR3 is TGTGCCAGCAGCTCGACAGTTCGGGGAAACATTCAGTACTTC.